A selection of T cell receptor beta chains follows, all from one sample in a study of human T cells and chemical hapten exposure. One entry per CDR3 protein, called by TCRdb with MiXCR from the RACE reads. The table shows fewer than 150,000 distinct CDR3 sequences, with roughly an eighth occurring only once. This material consisted of whole blood, taken in connection with sensitization to the hapten diphenylcyclopropenone (DPC). The receptor set was obtained from a man between 18 and 29 years old with alopecia areata. Some clones in this sample may be carry-over from other donors' samples. The CDR3 runs from the conserved cysteine through the conserved F or W. Each record gives: J gene, clone size, V gene, CDR3 length, D gene, CDR3 DNA, CDR3 protein. A D gene is named only where the DNA matches it firmly. Only part of the rows carry a size: once, few, many, or a class if the clone is expanded.

J: TRBJ2-2; size: NA; V: TRBV3-1; length: 14; D: TRBD1; DNA: TGTGCCACCGAACAGGGGAAGAACACCGGGGAGCTGTTTTTT; CDR3: CATEQGKNTGELFF
J: TRBJ2-2; size: few; V: TRBV5-5; length: 13; D: NA; DNA: TGTGCCAGCATATTGTGGAACACCGGGGAGCTGTTTTTT; CDR3: CASILWNTGELFF
J: TRBJ1-1; size: NA; V: TRBV12-3/TRBV12-4; length: 15; D: NA; DNA: TGTGCCAGCAGTTTCGGAGGCAGCCGGGGCACTGAAGCTTTCTTT; CDR3: CASSFGGSRGTEAFF
J: TRBJ1-1; size: NA; V: TRBV25-1; length: 13; D: NA; DNA: TGTGCCAGCAGTGTAACAGAGAACACTGAAGCTTTCTTT; CDR3: CASSVTENTEAFF
J: TRBJ1-6; size: few; V: TRBV7-2; length: 15; D: TRBD1; DNA: TGTGCCAGCAGCATACCGGGACAGGGACGGACACCCCTCCACTTT; CDR3: CASSIPGQGRTPLHF
J: TRBJ1-2; size: NA; V: TRBV4-1; length: 14; D: TRBD1; DNA: TGCGCCAGCAGCGCCCGGACAGGGGGCGCAGAAGAGACCTTC; CDR3: CASSARTGGAEETF
J: TRBJ1-2; size: NA; V: TRBV4-1; length: 13; D: NA; DNA: TGCGCCAGCAGCACCGCTGACGACAGAGGCTACACCTTC; CDR3: CASSTADDRGYTF
J: TRBJ2-1; size: many; V: TRBV28; length: 13; D: NA; DNA: TGTGCCAGCAGTCTTATGCGGAACGGTGAGCAGTTCTTC; CDR3: CASSLMRNGEQFF
J: TRBJ1-2; size: many; V: TRBV29-1; length: 14; D: TRBD1; DNA: TGCAGCGTTGTTCAAGACAGGGCTAACTATGGCTACACCTTC; CDR3: CSVVQDRANYGYTF
J: TRBJ1-6; size: NA; V: TRBV20-1; length: 12; D: NA; DNA: TGCAGTGCTAGCTCCTATAATTCACCCCTCCACTTT; CDR3: CSASSYNSPLHF
J: TRBJ2-3; size: NA; V: TRBV7-6; length: 13; D: NA; DNA: TGTGCCAGCAGCCCCTATCCAGGAGATACGCAGTATTTT; CDR3: CASSPYPGDTQYF
J: TRBJ1-1; size: NA; V: TRBV18; length: 13; D: NA; DNA: TGTGCCAGCTCACAGGGCCAGAACACTGAAGCTTTCTTT; CDR3: CASSQGQNTEAFF
J: TRBJ1-5; size: NA; V: TRBV20-1; length: 15; D: TRBD1; DNA: TGCAGTGCTTCGACGGGACAGGTTACAAATCAGCCCCAGCATTTT; CDR3: CSASTGQVTNQPQHF
J: TRBJ1-2; size: NA; V: TRBV20-1; length: 11; D: NA; DNA: TGCAGTGCTCGAAATAGGGCCGGCTACACCTTC; CDR3: CSARNRAGYTF
J: TRBJ2-7; size: NA; V: TRBV6-2/TRBV6-3; length: 12; D: NA; DNA: TGTGCCAGCAGTTACGTTGCCTACGAGCAGTACTTC; CDR3: CASSYVAYEQYF
J: TRBJ2-1; size: NA; V: TRBV7-3; length: 16; D: TRBD2; DNA: TGTGCCAGCAGCTTAGCGAGGACTAGCGTCCTCAATGAGCAGTTCTTC; CDR3: CASSLARTSVLNEQFF
J: TRBJ1-2; size: many; V: TRBV7-9; length: 14; D: NA; DNA: TGTGCCAGCAGCCCCGTCGGGGCTAACTATGGCTACACCTTC; CDR3: CASSPVGANYGYTF